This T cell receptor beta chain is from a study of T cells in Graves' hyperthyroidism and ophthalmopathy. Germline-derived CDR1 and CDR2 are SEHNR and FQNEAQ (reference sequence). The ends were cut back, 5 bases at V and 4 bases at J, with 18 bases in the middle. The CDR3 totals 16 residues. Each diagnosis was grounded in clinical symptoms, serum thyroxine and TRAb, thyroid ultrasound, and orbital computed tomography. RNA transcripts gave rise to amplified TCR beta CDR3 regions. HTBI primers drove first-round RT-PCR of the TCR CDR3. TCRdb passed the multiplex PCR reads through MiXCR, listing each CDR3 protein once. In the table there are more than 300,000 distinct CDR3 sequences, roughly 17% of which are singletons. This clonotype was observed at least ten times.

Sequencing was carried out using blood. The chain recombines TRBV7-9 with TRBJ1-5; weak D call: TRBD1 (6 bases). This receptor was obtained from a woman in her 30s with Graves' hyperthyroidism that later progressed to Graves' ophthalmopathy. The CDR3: CASSPGGQGGNQPQHF. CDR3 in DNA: TGTGCCAGCAGCCCCGGGGGGCAGGGCGGGAATCAGCCCCAGCATTTT.